Shown below are 22 T cell receptor beta chains from a single sample sequenced in a study of preoperative IRX-2 immunotherapy in early breast cancer. TCRdb's copy holds only in-frame clones and misses some; the assay was immunoSEQ multiplex PCR. Altogether 75,000 to 100,000 clones are present, 86% being singletons, with the ten largest covering over 2%. As for treatment: preoperative locoregional IRX-2 cytokine immunotherapy. The sample here was tumor tissue, taken after IRX-2 immunotherapy. The receptors were sampled from a human donor with breast cancer.

The J gene is TRBJ1-2, the V gene TRBV19; 7 nucleotides align to TRBD1. Germline values: CDR1 LNHDA, CDR2 SQIVND (reference sequence). The V segment lost 1 base and the J segment 4 bases; nucleotides outside the gene matches: 12. The CDR3 has 17 amino acids. The CDR3 region is CASSIAGGGVRGYGYTF. The DNA for the CDR3 is TGTGCCAGTAGTATAGCAGGAGGGGGCGTCCGTGGCTATGGCTACACCTTC.

The chain employs TRBV19 and TRBJ2-1; D is tentatively TRBD1 or TRBD2 (6 bases each). V lost 7 bases, J lost 6 bases, and 16 bases lay in between. The CDR3 has 14 amino acids. Per germline, CDR1 LNHDA and CDR2 SQIVND (reference sequence). CDR3 loop: CASTRGAPTNEQFF. The CDR3 coding sequence is TGTGCCAGTACTAGGGGGGCCCCAACCAATGAGCAGTTCTTC.

This clone was picked up one time. The chain links TRBV10-1 to TRBJ1-5; TRBD1 agrees at 7 bases. The CDR3 runs to 13 residues. Germline V gene lookup returns CDR1 WNHNN and CDR2 SYGVQD (reference sequence). With V trimmed by 5 bases and J by 6 bases, 4 bases remained unmatched. The CDR3 DNA reads TGCGCCAGCAGTCGACAGGGCGGTCAGCCCCAGCATTTT. This gives the protein CASSRQGGQPQHF.

The chain carries TRBV19 and TRBJ1-2, with 7 bases aligning to TRBD1. The CDR3 covers 15 residues. Trimming removed 9 bases from V and 9 bases from J; junction bases left unmatched: 19. In germline, CDR1 is LNHDA, CDR2 SQIVND (reference sequence). CDR3 sequence (DNA): TGTGCCAGCCGACCCCCTGGGACAGCTCAGGAGAGCTACACCTTC. Translated, it gives CASRPPGTAQESYTF.

The chain joins TRBV7-8 to TRBJ2-7; unclear D gene. The CDR3 sequence is 13 residues long. CDR1 SGHVS and CDR2 FQNEAQ come from the germline V gene. V was pared by 5 bases and J by 4 bases, with 12 bases between. The CDR3, as DNA: TGTGCCAGCAGCATCCGGGCCCGATACGAGCAGTACTTC. Residues: CASSIRARYEQYF. Drawing the rest from reference TRBV7-8 and TRBJ2-7, the complete variable domain is GAGVSQSPRYKVAKRGQDVALRCDPISGHVSLFWYQQALGQGPEFLTYFQNEAQLDKSGLPSDRFFAERPEGSVSTLKIQRTQQEDSAVYLCASSIRARYEQYFGPGTRLTVT.

This clone was counted a single time. The rearrangement uses TRBV14 and TRBJ1-2; 8 nucleotides agree with TRBD1. Looked up from germline, CDR1 is SGHDN and CDR2 is FVKESK. The V gene end was trimmed by 3 bases and the J gene end by 4 bases; junction bases not matched to a gene: 4. This CDR3 has 14 residues. CDR3 residues: CASSHRQGPYGYTF. The CDR3 nucleotides read TGTGCCAGCAGCCATCGACAGGGGCCCTATGGCTACACCTTC.

V is TRBV5-1 and J is TRBJ2-7; a possible D gene is TRBD1 (6 bases). The CDR3 spans 16 residues. CDR1 and CDR2 from the germline V gene are SGHRS and YFSETQ. Between the trimmed V and J ends, which lost 0 bases and 1 base, there was a span of 14 bases. CDR3 sequence reads: CASSLAAQGKSYEQYF. In DNA, the CDR3 is TGCGCCAGCAGCTTGGCCGCTCAGGGGAAATCCTACGAGCAGTACTTC.

The chain's CDR3 is CASSIRKDTQYF. CDR3 nucleotide sequence: TGTGCCAGTAGTATCAGGAAAGATACGCAGTATTTT. This chain links TRBV19 with TRBJ2-3, with D uncertain. The ends were cut back, 3 bases at V and 5 bases at J, with 6 bases in the middle. Germline lookup yields CDR1 LNHDA and CDR2 SQIVND (reference sequence). The CDR3 has 12 residues.

The chain carries TRBV2 and TRBJ2-2; possibly TRBD2 for D (5 bases). Germline loops: CDR1 SNHLY, CDR2 FYNNEI. Trimming removed 6 bases at V and 1 base at J, with 9 bases between. CDR3 length equals 14 residues. The CDR3 here is CASRAEGNTGELFF. The CDR3 region has the DNA TGTGCCAGCAGAGCCGAGGGGAACACCGGGGAGCTGTTTTTT.

The chain is built from TRBV7-8 and TRBJ2-2, with D maybe TRBD2 (5 bases). Trimming stripped 4 bases from V and 9 bases from J, with 18 bases between. This CDR3 contains 15 residues. Per germline, CDR1 SGHVS and CDR2 FQNEAQ. CDR3 nucleotide sequence: TGTGCCAGCAGCTCTGTGGACTCCCTTACCCGGGAGCTGTTTTTT. Translation: CASSSVDSLTRELFF.

The CDR3 protein is CSVLRTGGMSGELFF. In DNA form, the CDR3 reads TGCAGCGTTCTTAGGACAGGGGGCATGTCCGGGGAGCTGTTTTTT. The rearrangement joins TRBV29-1 to TRBJ2-2; 11 bases are a match to TRBD1. This CDR3 has 15 amino acids. Germline trimming cut 5 bases from V and 6 bases from J; bases unmatched to any gene: 8. CDR1 is SQVTM and CDR2 is ANQGSEA in the germline V gene.

The genes are TRBV30 and TRBJ1-6; unclear D gene. The CDR3 totals 16 residues. Germline loops: CDR1 GTSNPN, CDR2 SVGIG (reference sequence). Trimming pared 0 bases from V and 0 bases from J, leaving 9 bases between. The CDR3 sequence is CAWSVTASSYNSPLHF. The DNA for the CDR3 is TGTGCCTGGAGTGTGACCGCTAGCTCCTATAATTCACCCCTCCACTTT.

This clone showed up just a few times. This chain links TRBV28 with TRBJ1-2; 7 nucleotides line up with TRBD1. The junction had 20 bases not matched to a gene; V was cut back by 11 bases and J by 8 bases. Germline values: CDR1 MDHEN, CDR2 SYDVKM. This CDR3 has 15 amino acids. CDR3 in DNA: TGTGCCTCGGGGATGATAACGACAGGGCCAGAGGGCTACACCTTC. Protein: CASGMITTGPEGYTF.

The chain uses TRBV11-3 and TRBJ1-4; no clear D. The CDR3 sequence is 15 residues long. Germline CDR1 is SGHNT and CDR2 is YENEEA. The V end was cut by 3 bases, the J end by 5 bases, with 13 bases between. The CDR3 DNA reads TGTGCCAGCAGCTTGGAGGGTGTTGGGAATGAAAAACTGTTTTTT. Protein product: CASSLEGVGNEKLFF.

The V and J genes are TRBV18 and TRBJ1-1; 7 nucleotides match TRBD1. Germline V gene sequence: CDR1 KGHSH, CDR2 LQKENI. V lost 6 bases and J lost 2; bases outside the gene matches: 6. The length of the CDR3 is 14 residues. CDR3 sequence: CASSFDRANTEAFF. The CDR3 coding sequence is TGTGCCAGCTCCTTCGACAGGGCCAACACTGAAGCTTTCTTT.

This rearrangement joins TRBV5-1 to TRBJ1-6, with 7 bases aligning to TRBD1. The CDR3 length is 15 residues. The trim removed 4 bases at V and 8 bases at J, leaving 9 bases unmatched. The germline gives CDR1 SGHRS, CDR2 YFSETQ. In DNA, the CDR3 is TGCGCCAGCAGCGCGTCGGACAGGTCGGATTCACCCCTCCACTTT. Amino acids: CASSASDRSDSPLHF.

This rearrangement joins TRBV10-1 to TRBJ2-1, with D possibly TRBD1 on 5 matching bases. CDR1 and CDR2 (germline): WNHNN, SYGVQD (reference sequence). CDR3 length: 11 amino acids. V dropped 6 bases and J dropped 10 bases, with 10 bases sitting between them. Here the CDR3 DNA reads TGCGCCAGCAGCCGCTCAGGGGAGCAGTTCTTC. Its translation is CASSRSGEQFF.

The chain employs TRBV6-7 and TRBJ1-4; 7 bases align to TRBD1. TRBV6-7 is given ORF status, its function remaining uncertain. V shed 5 bases and J 4 bases; nucleotides not matched to a gene: 7. This CDR3 is built from 15 residues. The CDR3 protein is CASSDPGQINEKLFF. For the CDR3, the DNA is TGTGCCAGCAGTGACCCGGGACAGATTAATGAAAAACTGTTTTTT.

This clone was seen a handful of times. A base went unread or is ambiguous, so its residue is labelled X. V and J are TRBV6-8 and TRBJ1-6; D gene uncertain. The V end was cut by 2 bases, the J end by 8 bases, with 10 bases between. The CDR3 consists of 14 residues. Looked up from germline, CDR1 is MNHGY and CDR2 is SAAAGT. As DNA, the CDR3 is TGTGCCAGCAGTTACAGGGKGCGTGATTCACCCCTCCACTTT. It is translated as CASSYRXRDSPLHF.

V usage is TRBV28 and J usage is TRBJ1-2, with TRBD1 matching over 10 bases. The CDR3 is made up of 16 amino acids. With 5 bases clipped from V and 4 bases from J, the junction kept 10 bases outside the gene matches. The germline V gene encodes CDR1 MDHEN and CDR2 SYDVKM. Written as DNA, the CDR3 is TGTGCCAGCAGTACAATTCCGGGACAGGGGTTCTATGGCTACACCTTC. The encoded protein is CASSTIPGQGFYGYTF.

This clone was observed a few times. This sequence joins TRBV11-3 and TRBJ2-7; 8 bases are shared with TRBD2. CDR3 length: 17 residues. CDR1 is SGHNT and CDR2 is YENEEA in the germline V gene. Trimming at V came to 5 bases and at J to 2 bases, leaving 14 bases not matched to a gene. CDR3 residues: CASSQGTTGTRAYEQYF. The CDR3 coding sequence is TGTGCCAGCAGCCAAGGGACGACCGGGACTAGAGCCTACGAGCAGTACTTC.

The V call is TRBV19, the J call TRBJ2-1; the D gene is possibly TRBD2 (7 bases). Per the germline V gene, CDR1 is LNHDA and CDR2 is SQIVND (reference sequence). CDR3 length: 15 amino acids. V lost 5 bases, J lost 2 bases, and 13 bases lay in between. The CDR3 reads CASSRSGGAYNEQFF. CDR3 DNA sequence: TGTGCCAGTAGTCGGTCGGGGGGCGCCTACAATGAGCAGTTCTTC.